This TCR beta chain was found in a study of identical twins. Findings and caveats of the study: Within monozygotic twins, out-of-frame TCR alpha sharing was underestimated by the models.

Each CDR3 protein is one row after TCRdb ran MiXCR on the 5' RACE reads. Here the sample spans 240,000 or so distinct CDR3 sequences, about 11% being singletons. Germline V gives CDR1 SGHDT, CDR2 YYEEEE. CDR3 length equals 13 residues. Trimming left V 1 base short and J 6 bases short, with 11 bases between. Concerning this clonotype itself: Antigen: not known.

The gene calls are TRBV5-6 and TRBJ2-7; the D gene is possibly TRBD1 (5 bases). Material: memory T cells sorted from blood. This TCR was recovered from a man in his forties or fifties in good health. Written as DNA, the CDR3 is TGTGCCAGCAGCTTGTCCCCCCAGGGCGAGCAGTACTTC. Translation gives CASSLSPQGEQYF.